This is a list of T cell receptor beta chains from one sample in a study of blood T cells in healthy people across ages. MiXCR, applied by TCRdb to the 5' RACE reads, yields one record per CDR3 protein. The repertoire holds about 720,000 distinct CDR3 sequences, with around a quarter as singletons. These same records also appear under a second study, on T cells of mothers and their children.

Sequences were obtained from blood. The origin of the receptors is a boy aged 5 to 17 in good health. CDR3s include the opening cysteine and the closing phenylalanine or tryptophan. D genes are given only for firm matches. Where a row states a size, it is once, few, many or the class of an expanded clone; other rows omit it.

v_gene: TRBV4-1
j_gene: TRBJ2-3
abundance: many
d_gene: TRBD2
CDR3nt: TGCGCCAGCAGCCAGGATAGCGGGGGGGACACAGATACGCAGTATTTT
CDR3aa: CASSQDSGGDTDTQYF

v_gene: TRBV29-1
j_gene: TRBJ2-5
abundance: few
d_gene: .
CDR3nt: TGCAGCGTAGATGTGCAGCGTGAGACCCAGTACTTC
CDR3aa: CSVDVQRETQYF

v_gene: TRBV4-1
j_gene: TRBJ1-2
abundance: few
d_gene: TRBD1
CDR3nt: TGCGCCAGCAGCCAAGATCTAGGGACGGGACAGGGTCGCTATGGCTACACCTTC
CDR3aa: CASSQDLGTGQGRYGYTF

v_gene: TRBV5-1
j_gene: TRBJ2-7
abundance: many
d_gene: TRBD1
CDR3nt: TGTGCCAGCAGTTTGACAGGGGGCGAGCAGTACTTC
CDR3aa: CASSLTGGEQYF

v_gene: TRBV7-2
j_gene: TRBJ2-3
abundance: .
d_gene: TRBD2
CDR3nt: TGTGCCAGCAGCTTAGCGAGGACTAGCGGGGGCCCAGGTGGGCAGTATTTT
CDR3aa: CASSLARTSGGPGGQYF

v_gene: TRBV12-3/TRBV12-4
j_gene: TRBJ2-7
abundance: few
d_gene: TRBD1
CDR3nt: TGTGCCAGCAGTTTAGTGGGACAGGGTAACGAGCAGTACTTC
CDR3aa: CASSLVGQGNEQYF

v_gene: TRBV20-1
j_gene: TRBJ1-2
abundance: .
d_gene: .
CDR3nt: TGCAGTCCGCACCCTAGTACAGGGTCTAACTATGGCTACACCTTC
CDR3aa: CSPHPSTGSNYGYTF

v_gene: TRBV27
j_gene: TRBJ2-7
abundance: few
d_gene: .
CDR3nt: TGTGCCAGCAGTTCCCGGACTTCCTACGAGCAGTACTTC
CDR3aa: CASSSRTSYEQYF

v_gene: TRBV24-1
j_gene: TRBJ2-3
abundance: .
d_gene: TRBD1
CDR3nt: TGTGCCACCAGTGATATAACCCCGGGACAGGGTATCACAGATACGCAGTATTTT
CDR3aa: CATSDITPGQGITDTQYF

v_gene: TRBV20-1
j_gene: TRBJ2-5
abundance: few
d_gene: TRBD1
CDR3nt: TGCAGTGCTAAAGACAACAGGGGCCGTCGGGAGACCCAGTACTTC
CDR3aa: CSAKDNRGRRETQYF

v_gene: TRBV7-2
j_gene: TRBJ2-3
abundance: few
d_gene: .
CDR3nt: TGTGCCAGCAGCTTGAGTGGGCTTAAGACAGATACGCAGTATTTT
CDR3aa: CASSLSGLKTDTQYF

v_gene: TRBV27
j_gene: TRBJ2-7
abundance: few
d_gene: TRBD2
CDR3nt: TGTGCCAGCGGACGGGAGGGCCCCTCCTACGAGCAGTACTTC
CDR3aa: CASGREGPSYEQYF

v_gene: TRBV20-1
j_gene: TRBJ2-1
abundance: few
d_gene: TRBD2
CDR3nt: TGCAGTGCCCCCTATACTAGCGGGAGGTTTTACAATGAGCAGTTCTTC
CDR3aa: CSAPYTSGRFYNEQFF

v_gene: TRBV6-1
j_gene: TRBJ2-1
abundance: .
d_gene: .
CDR3nt: TGTGCCAGCAGTGATTGGGGGAGTGGGAATGAGCAGTTCTTC
CDR3aa: CASSDWGSGNEQFF

v_gene: TRBV7-9
j_gene: TRBJ1-1
abundance: .
d_gene: .
CDR3nt: TGTGCCAGCAGCTCCCTCACCCCGGTGAACACTGAAGCTTTCTTT
CDR3aa: CASSSLTPVNTEAFF

v_gene: TRBV12-3/TRBV12-4
j_gene: TRBJ1-1
abundance: few
d_gene: .
CDR3nt: TGTGCCAGCAGGAGGACTCTTAGCCCCACTGAAGCTTTCTTT
CDR3aa: CASRRTLSPTEAFF

v_gene: TRBV5-5
j_gene: TRBJ2-7
abundance: .
d_gene: TRBD2
CDR3nt: TGTGCCAGCAGTCAAGCGGGGACCCCCAACGAGCAGTACTTC
CDR3aa: CASSQAGTPNEQYF

v_gene: TRBV3-1
j_gene: TRBJ1-5
abundance: .
d_gene: .
CDR3nt: TGTGCCAGCAGCCTCTCTCTTGGGAGCAATCAGCCCCAGCATTTT
CDR3aa: CASSLSLGSNQPQHF

v_gene: TRBV5-5
j_gene: TRBJ1-4
abundance: few
d_gene: .
CDR3nt: TGTGCCAGCAGCCCAGGATTTACAAATGAAAAACTGTTTTTT
CDR3aa: CASSPGFTNEKLFF

v_gene: TRBV5-1
j_gene: TRBJ2-3
abundance: .
d_gene: TRBD2
CDR3nt: TGCGCCAGCAGGTGGGACTACCGTCGCGCAGATACGCAGTATTTT
CDR3aa: CASRWDYRRADTQYF

v_gene: TRBV28
j_gene: TRBJ2-2
abundance: .
d_gene: .
CDR3nt: TGTGCCAGCAGTTTAATGGACAGCACCGGGGAGCTGTTTTTT
CDR3aa: CASSLMDSTGELFF

v_gene: TRBV12-3/TRBV12-4
j_gene: TRBJ2-1
abundance: few
d_gene: .
CDR3nt: TGTGCCAGCAGTTTATTAGGCCCAAGCTCCTACAATGAGCAGTTCTTC
CDR3aa: CASSLLGPSSYNEQFF